This entry lists 9 T cell receptor beta chains sequenced from one sample in a study of long-term antiretroviral therapy in people with HIV. Researchers ran immunoSEQ v3.0 at survey level. Sequenced by immunoSEQ multiplex PCR; TCRdb stores in-frame clones only, minus some. The table shows fewer than 30,000 clones, with approximately 90% occurring only once. The sequenced sample was unsorted PBMCs, obtained 1.8 years before starting antiretroviral therapy. All receptors derive from a man in his fifties with HIV.

This clone has only a few counts. The V and J genes are TRBV5-4 and TRBJ2-7; 8 nucleotides line up with TRBD2. V lost 0 bases to trimming and J lost 4 bases; unmatched junction nucleotides: 6. CDR3 length: 15 residues. Germline CDR1 is SGHNT and CDR2 is YYREEE (reference sequence). Written as DNA, the CDR3 is TGTGCCAGCAGCTTGGGGCTAGCGGGCCAGTACGAGCAGTACTTC. The encoded protein is CASSLGLAGQYEQYF.

The V call is TRBV11-3, the J call TRBJ2-2, with D perhaps TRBD1 (6 bases). Deletions cut 1 base from V and 6 bases from J, with 18 bases between. The CDR3 is 17 amino acids. The V gene's germline CDR1 is SGHNT and CDR2 YENEEA. The CDR3, as DNA: TGTGCCAGCAGCTTAGGTACCAGGGGAGAAGACCCCGGGGAGCTGTTTTTT. Translation gives CASSLGTRGEDPGELFF.

The chain has TRBV5-1 and TRBJ2-2; the D gene is possibly TRBD2 (5 bases). Germline-derived CDR1 and CDR2 are SGHRS and YFSETQ. V was trimmed by 4 bases and J by 1 base, leaving 11 bases between them. CDR3 length: 15 amino acids. The CDR3 DNA reads TGCGCCAGCAGCCGCGCCGGACTGAACACCGGGGAGCTGTTTTTT. Translated, it gives CASSRAGLNTGELFF. The full variable domain, rest sourced from reference TRBV5-1 and TRBJ2-2, is KAGVTQTPRYLIKTRGQQVTLSCSPISGHRSVSWYQQTPGQGLQFLFEYFSETQRNKGNFPGRFSGRQFSNSRSEMNVSTLELGDSALYLCASSRAGLNTGELFFGEGSRLTVL.

This clone showed up just once. This rearrangement joins TRBV5-1 to TRBJ2-7; a possible D gene is TRBD2 (7 bases). Germline CDR1 SGHRS, CDR2 YFSETQ. There are 15 residues in the CDR3. Trimming stripped 7 bases from V and 2 bases from J, with 19 bases between. The CDR3, as DNA: TGCGCCAGCCAAGGTGGGGGCGGGGGCCCCTACGAGCAGTACTTC. Its translation is CASQGGGGGPYEQYF.

This CDR3 is CASSHRRGLGAGEQYF. The DNA for the CDR3 is TGTGCCAGCAGCCACCGCCGGGGACTAGGGGCGGGTGAGCAGTACTTC. V usage is TRBV14 and J usage is TRBJ2-7; 8 nucleotides line up with TRBD2. CDR1 is SGHDN, CDR2 FVKESK, per germline. V gave up 3 bases and J gave up 7 bases; unmatched junction bases: 14. CDR3 length: 16 amino acids.

The chain couples TRBV6-6 to TRBJ2-7; D ambiguous. From germline, CDR1 is MNHNY and CDR2 SVGAGI (reference sequence). This CDR3 region has 13 residues. Trimming left V 5 bases short and J 6 bases short, with 14 bases between. CDR3 coding DNA: TGTGCCAGCAGTGACGGGTCAAGGCCCGAGCAGTACTTC. Translation: CASSDGSRPEQYF.

This clone was seen more than once but under ten times. The chain carries TRBV4-2 and TRBJ2-7; 13 positions match TRBD2. This CDR3 has 16 amino acids. Germline assignment: CDR1 LGHNA and CDR2 YNFKEQ. The junction had 10 bases not matched to a gene; V was cut back by 5 bases and J by 6 bases. In nucleotides, the CDR3 is TGTGCCAGCAGCGGCCTTGGACTAGCGGGAGCGGCCGAGCAGTACTTC. Translated: CASSGLGLAGAAEQYF.

V is TRBV25-1 and J is TRBJ2-1, with 9 nucleotides matching TRBD1. Germline V gene data show CDR1 as MGHDK and CDR2 as SYGVNS. This CDR3 comprises 14 residues. V was pared by 8 bases and J by 8 bases, with 10 bases of the junction left unmatched. In nucleotides, the CDR3 is TGTGCCAGCCGGGGGACAGGGAGAATGGATGAGCAGTTCTTC. Translating it yields CASRGTGRMDEQFF.

The chain combines TRBV11-2 with TRBJ2-7, with a weak D call TRBD2 (6 bases). The germline CDR1 and CDR2 sequences are SGHAT and FQNNGV. CDR3 length: 18 residues. Trimming stripped 5 bases from V and 4 bases from J, with 27 bases between. CDR3 loop: CASSPISGGNKQVYEQYF. CDR3 DNA: TGTGCCAGCAGCCCCATTTCCGGGGGAAACAAACAGGTATACGAGCAGTACTTC.